Below, 31 T cell receptor beta chains from the same sample are listed, as sequenced in a study of blood T cells in healthy people across ages. A second PCR of 7 to 11 cycles used a sample-barcoded 5' primer and a J-beta primer mix. TCRdb analysed the 5' RACE reads with MiXCR anew, one entry per CDR3 protein. The table has 700,000 to 800,000 distinct CDR3 sequences, 35% to 45% seen once. Material for sequencing was blood. The receptors derive from a woman aged 60-70 years in good health.

The chain links TRBV29-1 to TRBJ2-7; D may be TRBD2 (6 bases). CDR3 length: 13 residues. Trimming took 4 bases from V and 1 from J, leaving 11 bases between them. Germline CDR1 reads SQVTM; CDR2 reads ANQGSEA. The CDR3 spells CSVGGVGSYEQYF. The CDR3, as DNA: TGCAGCGTTGGCGGGGTGGGTTCCTACGAGCAGTACTTC.

At least ten counts were recorded for this clonotype. This chain connects TRBV2 to TRBJ2-3; D tentatively reads TRBD1 or TRBD2 (5 bases each). Between the trimmed V and J ends, which lost 4 bases and 6 bases, there was a span of 5 bases. CDR1 SNHLY and CDR2 FYNNEI come from the germline V gene. The CDR3 is 11 residues long. The CDR3 region is CASSGGDTQYF. The DNA for the CDR3 is TGTGCCAGCAGTGGGGGGGATACGCAGTATTTT.

This chain uses TRBV7-3 with TRBJ2-7, with D tentatively TRBD1 (5 bases). The CDR3 runs to 13 residues. V shed 5 bases and J shed 2 bases, with 10 bases lying between them. Germline CDR1 and CDR2: SGHTA and FQGTGA. This chain's CDR3 is CASSADMAYEQYF. CDR3 bases: TGTGCCAGCAGCGCGGACATGGCCTACGAGCAGTACTTC.

The chain joins TRBV7-8 to TRBJ2-1, with a weak D call TRBD2 (7 bases). The V end lost 2 bases, the J end lost 6 bases, and 11 bases lay between the germline ends. CDR1 and CDR2 (germline): SGHVS, FQNEAQ. The CDR3 spans 14 residues. The CDR3 DNA reads as TGTGCCAGCAGCTTATTGGGGGGGGCCAATGAGCAGTTCTTC. Its translation is CASSLLGGANEQFF. Full variable domain (missing parts from reference TRBV7-8 and TRBJ2-1): GAGVSQSPRYKVAKRGQDVALRCDPISGHVSLFWYQQALGQGPEFLTYFQNEAQLDKSGLPSDRFFAERPEGSVSTLKIQRTQQEDSAVYLCASSLLGGANEQFFGPGTRLTVL.

This clonotype was seen a handful of times. V gene TRBV4-2 combines with J gene TRBJ2-2; 11 nucleotides match TRBD2. Germline assignment: CDR1 LGHNA and CDR2 YNFKEQ. The length of the CDR3 is 16 residues. The junction had 4 bases not matched to a gene; V was cut back by 0 bases and J by 7 bases. The CDR3 nucleotides are TGTGCCAGCAGCCAAGATAGCGGGGGGGTGGACGGGGAGCTGTTTTTT. Its translation is CASSQDSGGVDGELFF.

The chain recombines TRBV15 with TRBJ1-6; no clear D gene. The CDR3 spans 15 residues. V shed 0 bases and J shed 9 bases, with 12 bases lying between them. CDR1 and CDR2 (germline): LNHNV, YYDKDF (reference sequence). CDR3: CATSRDGVLASPLHF. For the CDR3, the DNA is TGTGCCACCAGCAGAGATGGGGTGCTCGCTTCACCCCTCCACTTT. The full variable domain, completed using reference TRBV15 and TRBJ1-6, is DAMVIQNPRYQVTQFGKPVTLSCSQTLNHNVMYWYQQKSSQAPKLLFHYYDKDFNNEADTPDNFQSRRPNTSFCFLDIRSPGLGDTAMYLCATSRDGVLASPLHFGNGTRLTVT.

The rearrangement uses TRBV5-5 and TRBJ1-1, with 10 bases aligning to TRBD1. Per germline, CDR1 SGHKS and CDR2 YYEKEE (reference sequence). The CDR3 covers 15 residues. V lost 4 bases to trimming and J lost 5 bases; unmatched junction nucleotides: 8. The CDR3, as DNA: TGTGCCAGCAGCCGGTTGGACAGGGGGAATACTGAAGCTTTCTTT. This encodes CASSRLDRGNTEAFF.

This clonotype was observed a few times. The V and J genes are TRBV21-1 and TRBJ2-5; TRBD2, the D gene given by the table, was not confirmed from the DNA. TRBV21-1 is classified as a pseudogene. The CDR3 totals 17 residues. As DNA, the CDR3 is TGTGCCAGCAGCAAAGCGGGGACTAGCGGGGAACAAGAGACCCAGTACTTC. Amino acid sequence: CASSKAGTSGEQETQYF.

V is TRBV5-6 and J is TRBJ1-1, with unresolved D. V was pared by 1 base and J by 3 bases, with 10 bases between. This CDR3 region has 14 residues. From germline, CDR1 is SGHDT and CDR2 YYEEEE. The CDR3 nucleotides are TGTGCCAGCAGCTTGATTACGGGCTACACTGAAGCTTTCTTT. This encodes CASSLITGYTEAFF.

DNA of the CDR3: TGTGCCAGCAGTCTAGCGGGAGAAAATGAGCAGTACTTC. Translating gives CASSLAGENEQYF. This rearrangement joins TRBV28 to TRBJ2-7, with 10 bases aligning to TRBD2. This CDR3 spans 13 amino acids. The germline V gene encodes CDR1 MDHEN and CDR2 SYDVKM. Trimming removed 5 bases from V and 7 bases from J; junction bases left unmatched: 5.

The chain employs TRBV4-2 and TRBJ2-7; tentative D call: TRBD2 (6 bases). The V gene's germline CDR1 is LGHNA and CDR2 YNFKEQ. V was trimmed by 5 bases and J by 2 bases, leaving 10 bases between them. The CDR3 extends over 13 amino acids. CDR3 bases: TGTGCCAGCAGCGGAGGGAAACCCTACGAGCAGTACTTC. Protein sequence: CASSGGKPYEQYF.

This clonotype appeared a few times. The genes are TRBV24-1 and TRBJ2-5, with 9 positions matching TRBD2. This CDR3 has 15 residues. With V trimmed by 3 bases and J by 1 base, 2 bases remained unmatched. CDR1 is KGHDR and CDR2 is SFDVKD in the germline V gene. The CDR3 is CATSDVTSGQETQYF. The CDR3 bases are TGTGCCACCAGTGATGTGACTAGCGGCCAAGAGACCCAGTACTTC.

This clonotype was seen only once. V is TRBV20-1 and J is TRBJ1-4; weak D call: TRBD1 (6 bases). Trimming shortened V by 5 bases and J by 5 bases, and 15 bases separated the two germline ends. This CDR3 is built from 14 residues. Germline V CDR1 and CDR2: DFQATT, SNEGSKA (reference sequence). CDR3 coding DNA: TGCAGTGCTCTACAGGGAGCAATCAATGAAAAACTGTTTTTT. Translating it yields CSALQGAINEKLFF.

There are a few counts of this clonotype. The V call is TRBV3-1, the J call TRBJ2-3; D gene uncertain. Between the trimmed V and J ends, which lost 4 bases and 2 bases, there was a span of 10 bases. The germline V gene encodes CDR1 LGHDT and CDR2 YNNKEL (reference sequence). This CDR3 spans 14 amino acids. The chain's CDR3 is CASSLQSDTDTQYF. In DNA form, the CDR3 reads TGTGCCAGCAGCCTCCAATCAGACACAGATACGCAGTATTTT.

V gene TRBV9 combines with J gene TRBJ2-1; TRBD2 might be the D (7 bases). Germline CDR1 is SGDLS and CDR2 is YYNGEE. The V gene lost 4 bases and the J gene lost 9 bases, with 26 bases spanning the gap. The CDR3 extends over 17 amino acids. The CDR3 DNA sequence: TGTGCCAGCAGCCCCAGACTAGGGGGAGGGTCGGTCGGTGAGCAGTTCTTC. It yields the protein CASSPRLGGGSVGEQFF. Drawing the rest from reference TRBV9 and TRBJ2-1, the complete variable domain is DSGVTQTPKHLITATGQRVTLRCSPRSGDLSVYWYQQSLDQGLQFLIQYYNGEERAKGNILERFSAQQFPDLHSELNLSSLELGDSALYFCASSPRLGGGSVGEQFFGPGTRLTVL.

This clonotype came up a few times. The J gene is TRBJ2-7, the V gene TRBV6-5; D is possibly TRBD2 (6 bases). Germline lookup yields CDR1 MNHEY and CDR2 SVGAGI. Trimming removed 0 bases from V and 3 bases from J, with 12 bases in between. The CDR3 has 15 amino acids. The CDR3 spells CASSYSPGAGYEQYF. In nucleotides, the CDR3 is TGTGCCAGCAGTTACTCGCCGGGAGCGGGCTACGAGCAGTACTTC.

The sample holds one count of this clonotype. The rearrangement uses TRBV2 and TRBJ2-5, with a tentative D call TRBD2 (5 bases). Germline CDR1 reads SNHLY; CDR2 reads FYNNEI. V was shortened by 10 bases and J by 5 bases, with 17 bases between the two germline ends. This CDR3 has 13 residues. CDR3 nucleotides: TGTGCCACCACCAGTGAGGGTAGGGAGACCCAGTACTTC. Translating it yields CATTSEGRETQYF.

As DNA, the CDR3 is TGTGCCAGCAGTGATGGTAGCGGGGGGCCGAAGACCCAGTACTTC. As protein: CASSDGSGGPKTQYF. The rearrangement links TRBV2 to TRBJ2-5, with TRBD2 matching 10 bases. V was clipped by 3 bases and J by 6 bases; unmatched bases: 7. CDR3 length: 15 amino acids. CDR1 is SNHLY and CDR2 is FYNNEI in the germline V gene.

This clonotype has at least ten counts. The rearrangement links TRBV4-1 to TRBJ2-3, with a possible D match to TRBD2 (5 bases). CDR3 length: 15 residues. Germline V gives CDR1 MGHRA, CDR2 YSYEKL. Trimming took off 1 base at V and 2 bases at J, with 10 bases between the two ends. The DNA of the CDR3 is TGCGCCAGCAGCCAAGCGGACTCTAACACAGATACGCAGTATTTT. Its protein product is CASSQADSNTDTQYF.

This chain links TRBV12-5 with TRBJ1-4; no firm D call. V was pared by 7 bases and J by 4 bases, with 16 bases between. CDR3 length: 15 amino acids. CDR1 and CDR2 from the germline V gene are LGHNT and FRNRAP. CDR3 sequence reads: CASDLSGGNNEKLFF. The DNA of the CDR3 is TGTGCTAGTGACCTCTCGGGTGGCAATAATGAAAAACTGTTTTTT.

There are a few counts of this clonotype. The chain is built from TRBV6-2 or TRBV6-3 and TRBJ2-7; TRBD2 agrees at 12 bases. The V segment lost 6 bases and the J segment 2 bases; nucleotides outside the gene matches: 2. The CDR3 has 14 residues. CDR1 is MNHEY and CDR2 is SVGEGT in the germline V gene. The CDR3 DNA reads as TGTGCCAGCAGGCGACTAGCGGGAGCCTACGAGCAGTACTTC. Protein sequence: CASRRLAGAYEQYF.

This clonotype showed up just a few times. This rearrangement joins TRBV20-1 to TRBJ2-7; D is unclear. From germline, CDR1 is DFQATT and CDR2 SNEGSKA (reference sequence). This CDR3 comprises 11 residues. V gave up 5 bases and J gave up 7 bases, with 12 bases separating them. CDR3 in amino acids: CSAGYTSEQYF. The DNA for the CDR3 is TGCAGTGCTGGCTACACGAGTGAGCAGTACTTC.

V gene TRBV6-6 combines with J gene TRBJ1-1; the D is unclear. The CDR3 spans 13 residues. The V gene lost 7 bases and the J gene lost 2 bases, with 11 bases spanning the gap. Germline CDR1 MNHNY, CDR2 SVGAGI (reference sequence). CDR3 nucleotides: TGTGCCAGCATGGATCGGGCTAACACTGAAGCTTTCTTT. Protein sequence: CASMDRANTEAFF.

This clonotype was observed at least ten times. The rearrangement joins TRBV4-1 to TRBJ1-2; D ambiguous. Between the trimmed V and J ends, which lost 1 base and 1 base, there was a span of 7 bases. Per the germline V gene, CDR1 is MGHRA and CDR2 is YSYEKL. This CDR3 spans 14 amino acids. The CDR3 spells CASSQGPDNYGYTF. The CDR3 bases are TGCGCCAGCAGCCAAGGCCCCGATAACTATGGCTACACCTTC.

This clonotype was counted a few times. The rearrangement uses TRBV3-1 and TRBJ2-5; D not certain. Per the germline V gene, CDR1 is LGHDT and CDR2 is YNNKEL (reference sequence). V was cut by 1 base and J by 4 bases, with 7 bases left in between. This CDR3 has 13 residues. In DNA form, the CDR3 reads TGTGCCAGCAGCCAAGCCCCTGTAGAGACCCAGTACTTC. This sequence encodes CASSQAPVETQYF.

Only a few counts were recorded for this clonotype. The V and J genes are TRBV20-1 and TRBJ2-3; D possibly corresponds to TRBD2 (6 bases). V lost 8 bases and J 1 base, leaving 13 bases between the germline ends. The CDR3 has 13 residues. From germline, CDR1 is DFQATT and CDR2 SNEGSKA (reference sequence). In DNA, the CDR3 is TGCAGTTTTAGCGGAGCGGGCACAGATACGCAGTATTTT. This encodes CSFSGAGTDTQYF.

This clonotype was recorded many times. CDR3 amino acids: CASSQTPWSNQPQHF. For the CDR3, the DNA is TGTGCCAGCAGTCAGACCCCCTGGAGCAATCAGCCCCAGCATTTT. The chain has TRBV6-6 and TRBJ1-5; no definite D call. Germline V CDR1 and CDR2: MNHNY, SVGAGI (reference sequence). The length of the CDR3 is 15 residues. V was trimmed by 5 bases and J by 1 base, leaving 12 bases between them.

The genes are TRBV11-2 and TRBJ2-7; TRBD2 is a possible D gene (5 bases). Deletions cut 0 bases from V and 3 bases from J, with 15 bases between. This CDR3 contains 16 residues. The germline gives CDR1 SGHAT, CDR2 FQNNGV. This chain's CDR3 is CASSLEPLVTVYEQYF. The CDR3 DNA reads as TGTGCCAGCAGCTTAGAGCCACTAGTCACGGTCTACGAGCAGTACTTC.

V usage is TRBV4-2 and J usage is TRBJ1-1, with D unresolved. The V gene lost 1 base and the J gene lost 1 base, with 7 bases spanning the gap. The CDR3 is made up of 14 amino acids. The germline gives CDR1 LGHNA, CDR2 YNFKEQ. In DNA form, the CDR3 reads TGTGCCAGCAGCCAAGGTAGGGAGAACACTGAAGCTTTCTTT. Translation: CASSQGRENTEAFF.

This clonotype has only a few counts. This chain connects TRBV11-1 to TRBJ2-1, with a tentative D call TRBD2 (6 bases). Germline V gives CDR1 SGHAT, CDR2 FQDESV (reference sequence). This CDR3 spans 13 amino acids. The ends were cut back, 5 bases at V and 4 bases at J, with 9 bases in the middle. The CDR3 spells CASSAGPYNEQFF. The CDR3, as DNA: TGTGCCAGCAGCGCGGGACCATACAATGAGCAGTTCTTC.

The chain combines TRBV20-1 with TRBJ2-5; 11 bases agree with TRBD1. CDR1 DFQATT and CDR2 SNEGSKA come from the germline V gene (reference sequence). The CDR3 spans 14 residues. The junction had 10 bases not matched to a gene; V was cut back by 2 bases and J by 11 bases. CDR3 nucleotides: TGCAGTGCTAGAATGGGGACAGGGGGACGGGAGCAGTACTTC. Its translation: CSARMGTGGREQYF.